The 5 T cell receptor beta chains below come from one sample, sequenced in a study of STAT5B mutations in CD4+ large granular lymphocyte leukemia. Sequencing used immunoSEQ multiplex PCR; TCRdb keeps in-frame clones, though not all of them. The repertoire includes nearly 35,000 clones, 87% of them detected once, and approximately 3.5% sits in the top ten. The sequenced sample consisted of CD4+ T cells from blood buffy coats. All receptors derive from a human donor in good health.

The rearrangement uses TRBV18 and TRBJ2-3; 9 bases match TRBD1. Trimming removed 5 bases from V and 0 bases from J; junction bases left unmatched: 3. CDR3 length: 15 residues. In germline, CDR1 is KGHSH, CDR2 LQKENI. The CDR3 DNA reads as TGTGCCAGCTCATACAGGGGGCCGAGCACAGATACGCAGTATTTT. Amino acids: CASSYRGPSTDTQYF.

This clone appeared a single time. This chain joins TRBV2 and TRBJ2-7; no clear D gene. This CDR3 has 15 amino acids. Germline values: CDR1 SNHLY, CDR2 FYNNEI. The V end lost 1 base, the J end lost 0 bases, and 10 bases lay between the germline ends. The CDR3 loop reads CASSEDAQVSYEQYF. In DNA, the CDR3 is TGTGCCAGCAGTGAAGACGCCCAAGTCTCCTACGAGCAGTACTTC.

The chain uses TRBV13 and TRBJ2-3; 7 bases are a match to TRBD1. The CDR3 covers 17 residues. Germline CDR1 reads PRHDT; CDR2 reads FYEKMQ (reference sequence). The V gene end was trimmed by 5 bases and the J gene end by 1 base; junction bases not matched to a gene: 12. CDR3 in amino acids: CASSLTGAAARTDTQYF. The CDR3 bases are TGTGCCAGCAGCCTCACAGGGGCAGCAGCGCGCACAGATACGCAGTATTTT.

This sequence joins TRBV5-4 and TRBJ2-5; the match to TRBD2 covers 8 bases. Trimming at V came to 4 bases and at J to 1 base, leaving 6 bases not matched to a gene. Germline-derived CDR1 and CDR2 are SGHNT and YYREEE (reference sequence). The CDR3 sequence is 15 residues long. CDR3 sequence: CASSETGTSQETQYF. CDR3 sequence (DNA): TGTGCCAGCAGCGAAACCGGGACTAGCCAAGAGACCCAGTACTTC. The full variable domain, completed using reference TRBV5-4 and TRBJ2-5, is ETGVTQSPTHLIKTRGQQVTLRCSSQSGHNTVSWYQQALGQGPQFIFQYYREEENGRGNFPPRFSGLQFPNYSSELNVNALELDDSALYLCASSETGTSQETQYFGPGTRLLVL.

The chain employs TRBV4-1 and TRBJ2-5; unclear D gene. V was trimmed by 1 base and J by 2 bases, leaving 11 bases between them. There are 15 residues in the CDR3. The germline gives CDR1 MGHRA, CDR2 YSYEKL. CDR3 amino acids: CASSQVSAVQETQYF. The DNA for the CDR3 is TGCGCCAGCAGCCAAGTTTCGGCTGTACAAGAGACCCAGTACTTC.